This record looks at one TCR beta chain sequence and its context. The identical CDR3 is also encoded by other nucleotide sequences in the sample. The data are from a study of cytomegalovirus exposure and HLA in healthy donors. V gave up 6 bases and J gave up 6 bases; unmatched junction bases: 7. Germline lookup yields CDR1 MNHEY and CDR2 SVGAGI. The CDR3 has 14 residues. PCR used 60 Vbeta primers and 13 Jbeta primers. The protocol was immunoSEQ multiplex PCR, while the TCRdb copy is restricted to in-frame clones and leaves out a portion. The data show under 250,000 clones, 70% to 90% seen once. Sequencing was done on a sample of PBMCs. This TCR derives from an older woman in good health and CMV-seropositive. This chain joins TRBV6-5 and TRBJ2-1, with 8 positions matching TRBD1. CDR3 nucleotides: TGTGCCAGCAGGGATCCGGGACAGGTCAATGAGCAGTTCTTC. Encoded protein: CASRDPGQVNEQFF.